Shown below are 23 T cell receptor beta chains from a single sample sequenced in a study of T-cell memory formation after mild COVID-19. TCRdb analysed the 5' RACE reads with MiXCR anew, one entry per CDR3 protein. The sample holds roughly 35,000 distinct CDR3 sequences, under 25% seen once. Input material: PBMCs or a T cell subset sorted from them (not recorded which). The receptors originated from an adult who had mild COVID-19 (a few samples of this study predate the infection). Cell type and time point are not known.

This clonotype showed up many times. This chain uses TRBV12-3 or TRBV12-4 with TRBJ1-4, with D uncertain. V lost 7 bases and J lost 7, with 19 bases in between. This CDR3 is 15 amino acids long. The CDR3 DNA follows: TGTGCCAGCACCAATAGGTGGTCTGAACGTGAAAAACTGTTTTTT. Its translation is CASTNRWSEREKLFF.

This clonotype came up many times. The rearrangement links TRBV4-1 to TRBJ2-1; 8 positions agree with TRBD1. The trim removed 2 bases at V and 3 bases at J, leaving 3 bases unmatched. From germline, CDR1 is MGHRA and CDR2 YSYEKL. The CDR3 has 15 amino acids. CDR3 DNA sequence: TGCGCCAGCAGCCAACGGACAGGGATCTACAATGAGCAGTTCTTC. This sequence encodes CASSQRTGIYNEQFF.

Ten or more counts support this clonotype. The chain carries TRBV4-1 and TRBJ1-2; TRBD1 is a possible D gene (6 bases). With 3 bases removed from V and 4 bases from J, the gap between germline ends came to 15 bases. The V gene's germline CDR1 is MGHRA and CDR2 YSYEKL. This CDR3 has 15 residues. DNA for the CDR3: TGCGCCAGCAGCCACTTTAGGGGGTTTAGCTATGGCTACACCTTC. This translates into CASSHFRGFSYGYTF.

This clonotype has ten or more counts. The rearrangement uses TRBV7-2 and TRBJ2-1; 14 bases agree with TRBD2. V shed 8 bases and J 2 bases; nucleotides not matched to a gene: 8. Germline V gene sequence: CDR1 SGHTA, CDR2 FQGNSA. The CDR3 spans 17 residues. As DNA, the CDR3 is TGTGCCAGCTCGGGACTAGCGGGGGCTAAGCCCTACAATGAGCAGTTCTTC. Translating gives CASSGLAGAKPYNEQFF.

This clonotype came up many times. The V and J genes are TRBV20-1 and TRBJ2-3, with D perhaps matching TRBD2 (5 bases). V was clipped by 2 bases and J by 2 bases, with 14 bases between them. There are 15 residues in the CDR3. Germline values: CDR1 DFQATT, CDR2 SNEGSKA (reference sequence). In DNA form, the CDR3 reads TGCAGTGCTAGATTTGGGAGTCGGGCCACAGATACGCAGTATTTT. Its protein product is CSARFGSRATDTQYF.

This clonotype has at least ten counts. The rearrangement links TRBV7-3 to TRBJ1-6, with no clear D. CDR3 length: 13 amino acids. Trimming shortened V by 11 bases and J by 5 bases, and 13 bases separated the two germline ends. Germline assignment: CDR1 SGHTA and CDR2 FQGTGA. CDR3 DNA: TGTGCCTCTTCCCGGGATAATAATTCACCCCTCCACTTT. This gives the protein CASSRDNNSPLHF.

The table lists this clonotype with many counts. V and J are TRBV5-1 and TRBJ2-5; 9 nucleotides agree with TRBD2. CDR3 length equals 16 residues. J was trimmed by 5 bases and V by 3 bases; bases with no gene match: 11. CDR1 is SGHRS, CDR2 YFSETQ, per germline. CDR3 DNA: TGCGCCAGCAGCTGGAGTCTTGCGGGAGGGCTTGAGACCCAGTACTTC. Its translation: CASSWSLAGGLETQYF.

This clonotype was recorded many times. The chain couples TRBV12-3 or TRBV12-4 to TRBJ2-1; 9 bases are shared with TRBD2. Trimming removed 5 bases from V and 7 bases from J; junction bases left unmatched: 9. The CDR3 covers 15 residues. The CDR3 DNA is TGTGCCAGCAGTCCTGGTAGCGGGAGTGGAAATGAGCAGTTCTTC. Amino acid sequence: CASSPGSGSGNEQFF.

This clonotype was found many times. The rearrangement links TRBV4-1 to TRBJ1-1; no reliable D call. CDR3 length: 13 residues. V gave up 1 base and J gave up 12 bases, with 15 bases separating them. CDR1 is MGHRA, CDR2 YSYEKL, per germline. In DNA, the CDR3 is TGCGCCAGCAGCCAAGCGGGCGGGAGAAAACCTTTCTTT. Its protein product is CASSQAGGRKPFF.

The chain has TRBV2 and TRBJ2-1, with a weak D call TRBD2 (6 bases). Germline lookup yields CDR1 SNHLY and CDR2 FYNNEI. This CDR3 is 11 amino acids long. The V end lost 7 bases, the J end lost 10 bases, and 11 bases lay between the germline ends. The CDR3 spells CASTSGEEQFF. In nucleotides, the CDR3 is TGTGCCAGCACCTCGGGAGAGGAGCAGTTCTTC.

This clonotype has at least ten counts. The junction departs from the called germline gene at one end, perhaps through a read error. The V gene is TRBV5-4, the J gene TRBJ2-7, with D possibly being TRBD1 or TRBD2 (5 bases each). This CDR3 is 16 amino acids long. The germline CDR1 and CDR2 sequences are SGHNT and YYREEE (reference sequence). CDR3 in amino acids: CASSSYGDRAAVDVVF. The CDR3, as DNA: TGTGCCAGCAGCTCCTATGGGGACCGGGCCGCTGTCGATGTTGTCTTC.

The CDR3 is CASSPNAQGRWNRNSPLHF. DNA for the CDR3: TGTGCCAGCAGCCCTAATGCGCAGGGGAGGTGGAACCGGAATTCACCCCTCCACTTT. The chain has TRBV7-3 and TRBJ1-6, with a tentative D call TRBD1 (6 bases). Per the germline V gene, CDR1 is SGHTA and CDR2 is FQGTGA. The ends were cut back, 5 bases at V and 7 bases at J, with 27 bases in the middle. The CDR3 runs 19 residues.

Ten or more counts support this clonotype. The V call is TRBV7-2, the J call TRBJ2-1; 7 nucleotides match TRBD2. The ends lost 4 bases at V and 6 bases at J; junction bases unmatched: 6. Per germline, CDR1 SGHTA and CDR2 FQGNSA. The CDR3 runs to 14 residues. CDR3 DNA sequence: TGTGCCAGCAGCTGGGGGACTAAACTCAATGAGCAGTTCTTC. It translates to CASSWGTKLNEQFF.

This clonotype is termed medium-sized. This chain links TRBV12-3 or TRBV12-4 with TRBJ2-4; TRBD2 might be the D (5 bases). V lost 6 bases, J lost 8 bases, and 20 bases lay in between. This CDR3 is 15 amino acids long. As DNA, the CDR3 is TGTGCCAGCAGGATAGCACACAGTGGACTGGACATTCAGTACTTC. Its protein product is CASRIAHSGLDIQYF.

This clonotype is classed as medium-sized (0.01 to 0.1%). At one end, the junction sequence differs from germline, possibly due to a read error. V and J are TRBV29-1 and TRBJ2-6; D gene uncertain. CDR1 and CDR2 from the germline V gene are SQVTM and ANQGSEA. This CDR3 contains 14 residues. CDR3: CSVGAADGTNVLTF. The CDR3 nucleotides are TGCAGCGTTGGAGCTGCGGATGGGACCAACGTCCTGACTTTC.

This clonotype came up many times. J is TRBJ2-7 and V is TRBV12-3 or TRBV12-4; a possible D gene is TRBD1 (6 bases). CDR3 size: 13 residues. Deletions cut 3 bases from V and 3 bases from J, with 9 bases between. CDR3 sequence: CASSLGAYYEQYF. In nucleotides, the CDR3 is TGTGCCAGCAGTTTGGGGGCCTACTACGAGCAGTACTTC.

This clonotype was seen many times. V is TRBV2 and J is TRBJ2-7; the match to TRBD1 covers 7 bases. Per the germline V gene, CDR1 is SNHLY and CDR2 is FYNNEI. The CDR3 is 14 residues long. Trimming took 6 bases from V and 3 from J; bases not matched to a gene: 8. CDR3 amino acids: CASRQTAGGYEQYF. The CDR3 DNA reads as TGTGCCAGCAGGCAGACGGCAGGGGGCTACGAGCAGTACTTC.

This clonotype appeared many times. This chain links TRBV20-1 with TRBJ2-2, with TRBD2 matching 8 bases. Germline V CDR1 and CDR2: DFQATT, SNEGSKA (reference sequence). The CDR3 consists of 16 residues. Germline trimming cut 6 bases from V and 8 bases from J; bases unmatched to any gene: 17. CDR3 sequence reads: CSASPAGARGVGELFF. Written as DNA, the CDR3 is TGCAGTGCCTCCCCGGCGGGTGCGCGGGGGGTTGGGGAGCTGTTTTTT.

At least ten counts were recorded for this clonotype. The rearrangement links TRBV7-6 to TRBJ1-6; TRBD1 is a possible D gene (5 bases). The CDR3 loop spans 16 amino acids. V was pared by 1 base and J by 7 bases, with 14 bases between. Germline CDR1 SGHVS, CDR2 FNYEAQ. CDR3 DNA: TGTGCCAGCAGCTTAGTTGGTGACAGCGAGAATTCACCCCTCCACTTT. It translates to CASSLVGDSENSPLHF.

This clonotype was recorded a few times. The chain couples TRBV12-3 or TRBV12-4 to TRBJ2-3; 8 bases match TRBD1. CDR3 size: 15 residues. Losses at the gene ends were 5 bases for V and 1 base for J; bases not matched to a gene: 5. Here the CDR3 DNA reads TGTGCCAGCAGTCCTCCGGGACAGGGCACAGATACGCAGTATTTT. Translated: CASSPPGQGTDTQYF.

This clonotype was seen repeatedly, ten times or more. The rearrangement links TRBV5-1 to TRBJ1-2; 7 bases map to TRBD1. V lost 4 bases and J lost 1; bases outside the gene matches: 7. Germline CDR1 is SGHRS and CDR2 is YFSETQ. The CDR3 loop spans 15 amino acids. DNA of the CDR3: TGCGCCAGCAGCGGACCGACAGGGCGTAACTATGGCTACACCTTC. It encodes CASSGPTGRNYGYTF. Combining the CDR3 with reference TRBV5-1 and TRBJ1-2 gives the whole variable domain KAGVTQTPRYLIKTRGQQVTLSCSPISGHRSVSWYQQTPGQGLQFLFEYFSETQRNKGNFPGRFSGRQFSNSRSEMNVSTLELGDSALYLCASSGPTGRNYGYTFGSGTRLTVV.

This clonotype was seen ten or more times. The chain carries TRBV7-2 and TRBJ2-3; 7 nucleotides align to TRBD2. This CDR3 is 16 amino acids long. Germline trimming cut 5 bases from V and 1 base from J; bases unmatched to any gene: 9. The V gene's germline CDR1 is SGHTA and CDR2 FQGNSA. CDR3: CASSTASGKRTDTQYF. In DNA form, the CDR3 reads TGTGCCAGCAGCACGGCTAGCGGAAAGCGCACAGATACGCAGTATTTT.

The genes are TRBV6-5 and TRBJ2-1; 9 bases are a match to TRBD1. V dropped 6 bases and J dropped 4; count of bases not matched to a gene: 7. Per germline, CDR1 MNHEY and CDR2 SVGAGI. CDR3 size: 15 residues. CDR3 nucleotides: TGTGCCAGCAGCGTTGACAGGGGGTTTTACAATGAGCAGTTCTTC. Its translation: CASSVDRGFYNEQFF.